Shown below are 30 T cell receptor beta chains from a single sample sequenced in a study of tumor-infiltrating lymphocytes in primary liver carcinoma. RNA and DNA were co-extracted from approximately 20-30 mg of unsorted bulk tissue. Starting material of about 0.45 ug total RNA yielded TCR beta cDNA via a constant-region primer. Libraries of TCR beta came from three nested multiplex PCR rounds with slightly modified ARM-PCR. In the first two PCR rounds, TRBV1-TRBV30 forward primers were paired with a C-beta reverse primer, and each round lasted approximately 9 cycles. TCRdb itself ran the multiplex PCR reads through MiXCR, one entry per CDR3 protein. This sample has more than 95,000 distinct CDR3 sequences; under 65% occur once, and the top ten carry approximately 8%. Sequenced sample: liver tumor tissue from sampling region 3. Subset here: tumor region T3, left-lateral pole. The source of these receptors is a woman between 55 and 75 years old with primary liver carcinoma and hepatitis B virus infection.

This clonotype was picked up one time. One end of the junction varies from germline; a read error may be responsible. The rearrangement links TRBV6-1 to TRBJ1-1; maybe TRBD1 (6 bases). This CDR3 has 18 amino acids. Germline CDR1 and CDR2: MNHNS and SASEGT. CDR3 amino acids: CTSSGFNWRKQGSAEAFF. The CDR3 DNA reads TGTACCAGCAGTGGATTTAACTGGCGGAAACAGGGTTCTGCTGAAGCTTTCTTT.

In the case of this clonotype: A much larger clonotype is one base distant, so this may be a read error. J is TRBJ2-1 and V is TRBV18; 11 positions agree with TRBD2. The CDR3 runs 14 residues. Germline-derived CDR1 and CDR2 are KGHSH and LQKENI. The chain's CDR3 is CGSSTSGSSHEQFF. CDR3 bases: TGTGGCAGCTCAACTAGCGGGAGTTCCCATGAGCAGTTCTTC.

This clonotype was observed a few times. V and J are TRBV5-1 and TRBJ2-1; weak D call: TRBD2 (7 bases). The germline gives CDR1 SGHRS, CDR2 YFSETQ. V shed 4 bases and J shed 6 bases, with 14 bases lying between them. There are 14 residues in the CDR3. The CDR3 DNA is TGCGCCAGCAGCCCAAGGGGGGGGTGCAATGAGCAGTTCTTC. Amino acids: CASSPRGGCNEQFF.

By sample share, this clonotype is medium-sized (0.01 to 0.1%). The CDR3 coding sequence is TGTGCCAGCAGCTTGCAGGTTACCTCTACCTACGAGCAGTACTTC. Its translation is CASSLQVTSTYEQYF. The chain is built from TRBV11-3 and TRBJ2-7; D unclear. V lost 3 bases, J lost 2 bases, and 14 bases lay in between. Germline CDR1 reads SGHNT; CDR2 reads YENEEA. The CDR3 sequence is 15 residues long.

As for this clonotype: One junction end disagrees with the germline gene, perhaps due to a read error. J is TRBJ2-3 and V is TRBV11-3, with D maybe TRBD2 (5 bases). This CDR3 comprises 15 residues. Germline lookup yields CDR1 SGHNT and CDR2 YENEEA. The CDR3 region is CVSGLDRHTTDTQCF. The DNA for the CDR3 is TGTGTCAGCGGCTTAGATCGACATACTACAGATACGCAGTGTTTT.

In this sample, this clonotype is medium-sized. The chain combines TRBV11-1 with TRBJ2-1, with D possibly TRBD2 on 5 matching bases. This CDR3 region has 16 residues. Germline lookup yields CDR1 SGHAT and CDR2 FQDESV (reference sequence). The V gene lost 5 bases and the J gene lost 4 bases, with 18 bases spanning the gap. The CDR3 DNA is TGTGCCAGCAGCCTCACACCGGACTCTACTTACAATGAGCAGTTCTTC. This gives the protein CASSLTPDSTYNEQFF.

A remark on this clonotype: One end of the junction fails to match germline, which may point to a read error. The V call is TRBV12-3 or TRBV12-4, the J call TRBJ2-5; D gene uncertain. This CDR3 spans 15 amino acids. The CDR3 DNA reads TGTGCCATCAGTTTCCGACTGGGCTTCCAAGAGACCCAGTACTTC. Translation gives CAISFRLGFQETQYF.

V is TRBV6-1 and J is TRBJ2-2; D unclear. Between the trimmed V and J ends, which lost 2 bases and 5 bases, there was a span of 27 bases. The CDR3 extends over 20 amino acids. Germline CDR1 is MNHNS and CDR2 is SASEGT. The CDR3 reads CASSENVVSRQTQRTGELFF. The DNA of the CDR3 is TGTGCCAGCAGTGAAAACGTGGTTTCTCGGCAGACCCAAAGGACCGGGGAGCTGTTTTTT.

This clonotype was observed many times. This chain connects TRBV29-1 to TRBJ2-3; 10 bases align to TRBD2. Germline loops: CDR1 SQVTM, CDR2 ANQGSEA. V lost 6 bases to trimming and J lost 5 bases; unmatched junction nucleotides: 5. The CDR3 has 13 amino acids. The CDR3 sequence: CSVEREGGDTQYF. DNA of the CDR3: TGCAGCGTCGAGCGGGAGGGTGGAGATACGCAGTATTTT.

This clonotype was recorded only once. The junction and the germline gene differ at one end; a read error may be behind it. The chain recombines TRBV7-9 with TRBJ1-2; D is uncertain. CDR1 and CDR2 from the germline V gene are SEHNR and FQNEAQ (reference sequence). The CDR3 runs to 13 residues. The CDR3 nucleotides are TGTACCAGCAGTTTAGGAAGCGGGTATGGCTACACCTTC. Residues: CTSSLGSGYGYTF.

Many counts were recorded for this clonotype. This rearrangement joins TRBV7-8 to TRBJ1-3; TRBD1 agrees at 9 bases. The junction had 10 bases not matched to a gene; V was cut back by 4 bases and J by 3 bases. The germline gives CDR1 SGHVS, CDR2 FQNEAQ. CDR3 size: 17 residues. CDR3 loop: CASSSNEQGARGNTIYF. CDR3 nucleotides: TGTGCCAGCAGCTCGAACGAACAGGGGGCGCGTGGAAACACCATATATTTT.

Regarding this clonotype: A read error may explain this, as a much larger clone is one base away. V usage is TRBV7-8 and J usage is TRBJ2-1; D may be TRBD1 (5 bases). In germline, CDR1 is SGHVS, CDR2 FQNEAQ. This CDR3 is 14 amino acids long. Trimming left V 2 bases short and J 9 bases short, with 14 bases between. In DNA, the CDR3 is TGTGCCAGCAGCTTAAGGGGCGCCACGGGTGAGCAGTTCTTC. Its translation is CASSLRGATGEQFF.

As to this clonotype: Here the CDR3 omits its conserved ending phenylalanine or tryptophan, so a read error is the likely source. The rearrangement joins TRBV6-4 to TRBJ2-1; 9 positions agree with TRBD1. V lost 5 bases and J lost 9; bases outside the gene matches: 5. Germline CDR1 MRHNA, CDR2 SNTAGT. The CDR3 totals 13 residues. The CDR3 sequence: CASSRTGVSEQFL. CDR3 DNA sequence: TGTGCCAGCAGTCGGACAGGGGTCAGTGAGCAGTTCCTC.

The gene calls are TRBV11-2 and TRBJ2-2; the D gene is possibly TRBD2 (5 bases). The V end was cut by 2 bases, the J end by 0 bases, with 13 bases between. Per the germline V gene, CDR1 is SGHAT and CDR2 is FQNNGV. The CDR3 runs to 17 residues. CDR3 residues: CASSLSLSEANTGELFF. DNA of the CDR3: TGTGCCAGCAGCTTATCCCTGTCGGAGGCGAACACCGGGGAGCTGTTTTTT.

About this clonotype: A clone one base away is much larger, so this may be a read error. The V call is TRBV28, the J call TRBJ2-3, with a tentative D call TRBD2 (5 bases). V was cut by 8 bases and J by 2 bases, with 17 bases left in between. Germline loops: CDR1 MDHEN, CDR2 SYDVKM. This CDR3 spans 15 amino acids. The chain's CDR3 is CASGEGPSITDTQYF. CDR3 in DNA: TGTGCCAGCGGAGAGGGCCCCTCCATCACAGATACGCAGTATTTT.

This clonotype was counted at least ten times. Here the CDR3 reads CASSLQGNEQFF. The CDR3 DNA reads TGTGCCAGCAGTTTACAGGGCAATGAGCAGTTCTTC. The chain links TRBV12-3 or TRBV12-4 to TRBJ2-1, with a tentative D call TRBD1 (5 bases). The CDR3 contains 12 residues. The V end lost 2 bases, the J end lost 6 bases, and 5 bases lay between the germline ends.

Details on this clonotype: Without the conserved terminal phenylalanine or tryptophan, this CDR3 likely stems from a read error. The chain joins TRBV5-1 to TRBJ1-6, with 7 nucleotides matching TRBD1. CDR3 length equals 15 residues. Per the germline V gene, CDR1 is SGHRS and CDR2 is YFSETQ. CDR3 nucleotide sequence: TGCGTCAGCAGCTTGAAGACAGGGAACTTTTCACCCCTCCACTCT. Encoded protein: CVSSLKTGNFSPLHS.

Ten or more counts support this clonotype. The chain uses TRBV29-1 and TRBJ1-2, with TRBD1 as a possible D gene (6 bases). The V gene lost 6 bases and the J gene lost 10 bases, with 12 bases spanning the gap. The CDR3 totals 10 residues. The germline V gene encodes CDR1 SQVTM and CDR2 ANQGSEA. CDR3 in amino acids: CSVWDNFYTF. CDR3 DNA: TGCAGCGTATGGGACAACTTCTACACCTTC.

As concerns this clonotype: Possible read error: a much larger clone is one base away. V gene TRBV28 combines with J gene TRBJ2-7, with D perhaps matching TRBD2 (6 bases). CDR1 is MDHEN and CDR2 is SYDVKM in the germline V gene. This CDR3 contains 16 residues. Trimming took off 4 bases at V and 4 bases at J, with 20 bases between the two ends. The CDR3 loop reads CASSSADVGSFYEQYF. The CDR3 region has the DNA TGTGCCAGCAGTTCTGCAGACGTCGGGAGTTTTTACGAGCAGTACTTC.

About this clonotype: A much larger clone differs from this one at a single base, so this may be a read error. This chain joins TRBV6-6 and TRBJ2-2; tentatively, D is TRBD1 or TRBD2 (6 bases each). In germline, CDR1 is MNHNY, CDR2 SVGAGI (reference sequence). This CDR3 region has 14 residues. Between the trimmed V and J ends, which lost 1 base and 6 bases, there was a span of 9 bases. CDR3 sequence: CASSYYRGPGELFF. The CDR3 nucleotides read TGTGCCAGCAGTTACTACCGGGGGCCCGGGGAGCTGTTTTTT.

Points on this clonotype: The CDR3 ends on some other residue instead of the conserved phenylalanine or tryptophan, so this is likely a read error. The rearrangement links TRBV28 to TRBJ1-2; unclear D gene. Germline loops: CDR1 MDHEN, CDR2 SYDVKM. This CDR3 is built from 13 residues. CDR3 in amino acids: CALRPGGTYGYTL. The CDR3, as DNA: TGCGCCCTTAGACCCGGCGGTACTTATGGCTACACCTTA.

This clonotype has at least ten counts. The rearrangement uses TRBV29-1 and TRBJ2-7; 10 nucleotides line up with TRBD2. V trimming: 3 bases; J trimming: 6 bases; junction bases outside the gene matches: 5. CDR1 SQVTM and CDR2 ANQGSEA come from the germline V gene. The CDR3 covers 13 residues. The CDR3 loop is CSVDSGRTSEQYF. The DNA of the CDR3 is TGCAGCGTTGATAGCGGGAGGACTAGCGAGCAGTACTTC.

As for this clonotype: The conserved closing phenylalanine or tryptophan is absent in this CDR3, likely reflecting a read error. This chain uses TRBV11-3 with TRBJ2-3, with D unclear. Trimming left V 7 bases short and J 2 bases short, with 13 bases between. The germline gives CDR1 SGHNT, CDR2 YENEEA. This CDR3 has 14 residues. The CDR3 is CASTRCLHTDTQYL. The CDR3 nucleotides read TGTGCCAGCACCCGATGTCTACACACAGATACGCAGTATTTA.

This clonotype has at least ten counts. The chain employs TRBV12-3 or TRBV12-4 and TRBJ2-3; D gene uncertain. The ends were cut back, 5 bases at V and 0 bases at J, with 12 bases in the middle. The length of the CDR3 is 15 residues. CDR3 coding DNA: TGTGCCAGCAGTCCTCCTGGACGGAGCACAGATACGCAGTATTTT. It codes for CASSPPGRSTDTQYF.

The rearrangement joins TRBV5-4 to TRBJ2-1; 9 nucleotides line up with TRBD1. This CDR3 has 20 amino acids. Germline CDR1 reads SGHNT; CDR2 reads YYREEE (reference sequence). Germline trimming cut 4 bases from V and 0 bases from J; bases unmatched to any gene: 17. The CDR3 DNA reads as TGTGCCAGCAGCCTCACGACAGGGGGGAGTATTTATAGCTCCTACAATGAGCAGTTCTTC. Its translation: CASSLTTGGSIYSSYNEQFF.

V gene TRBV30 combines with J gene TRBJ2-7; D uncertain. The CDR3 is 14 amino acids. Germline assignment: CDR1 GTSNPN and CDR2 SVGIG (reference sequence). The germline V and J ends were trimmed by 2 bases and 0 bases, with 11 bases remaining between them. The CDR3 loop is CAWSFGESSYEQYF. The CDR3 DNA sequence: TGTGCCTGGAGTTTCGGAGAGAGCTCCTACGAGCAGTACTTC.

This chain links TRBV20-1 with TRBJ2-6; the D gene is possibly TRBD2 (6 bases). The V end was cut by 5 bases, the J end by 2 bases, with 25 bases between. The CDR3 consists of 19 residues. Germline CDR1 is DFQATT and CDR2 is SNEGSKA (reference sequence). CDR3 sequence (DNA): TGCAGTGCTCCCCTAATCGGGGGAGCCGTTGTCCCTGGGGCCAACGTCCTGACTTTC. Its protein is CSAPLIGGAVVPGANVLTF.

As for this clonotype: The CDR3 end shows no conserved phenylalanine or tryptophan, and so a read error is likely. Because the CDR3's place on the DNA is in doubt, the DNA is left out and the CDR3 is given as listed by TCRdb. The V call is TRBV11-2, the J call TRBJ2-7; the table assigns TRBD1, which was not confirmed against the DNA. A total of 14 residues make up the CDR3, ends included. Germline CDR1 is SGHAT and CDR2 is FQNNGV. CDR3 amino acids: CASSLTGTGLEHYL.

This clonotype was seen at least ten times. The chain uses TRBV5-1 and TRBJ2-1; D remains ambiguous. Germline values: CDR1 SGHRS, CDR2 YFSETQ. The CDR3 covers 15 residues. V was shortened by 1 base and J by 0 bases, with 8 bases between the two germline ends. The CDR3 spells CASSLLDLSYNEQFF. As DNA, the CDR3 is TGCGCCAGCAGCTTGCTAGATCTCTCCTACAATGAGCAGTTCTTC.

The rearrangement uses TRBV28 and TRBJ1-3, with D perhaps matching TRBD1 (6 bases). The CDR3 loop spans 11 amino acids. Trimming cost V 5 bases and J 8 bases, with 7 bases left between them. Per the germline V gene, CDR1 is MDHEN and CDR2 is SYDVKM. The CDR3: CASSRGHTIYF. The CDR3, as DNA: TGTGCCAGCAGTCGGGGGCACACCATATATTTT.